This T cell receptor (beta chain) was sequenced for a study of blood T cell repertoires in COVID-19. Germline V gene lookup returns CDR1 SGHAT and CDR2 FQNNGV. Unmatched junction bases numbered 9, after V lost 4 bases and J lost 5 bases. There are 15 residues in the CDR3. Original processing notes: Reference gene primer amplification gave nucleated cell count estimates. Sequenced by immunoSEQ multiplex PCR; TCRdb stores in-frame clones only, minus some. The D gene and trimming were derived from the DNA, and the V and J assignments and clone size from that table. The table includes about 74,000 clones, around 90% detected once.

The chain links TRBV11-2 to TRBJ1-1; 8 nucleotides align to TRBD1. This receptor was identified in a woman between 45 and 65 years old in a cohort sampled during active COVID-19. Sequences were obtained from peripheral blood. CDR3 in amino acids: CASSWSTGGETEAFF. CDR3 DNA sequence: TGTGCCAGCAGCTGGTCAACAGGGGGAGAAACTGAAGCTTTCTTT.